The 15 T cell receptor beta chains listed next were all sequenced from one sample in a study of T cell responses to AZD1222 COVID-19 vaccine. Measured with immunoSEQ multiplex PCR; TCRdb has only the in-frame clones, and not every one. The data contain some 99,000 clones, approximately 86% of them singletons. This material consisted of peripheral blood, taken on day 0 of MenACWY control vaccination. Receptors were obtained from an adult in good health.

This clone is a singleton in its sample. The chain joins TRBV5-1 to TRBJ1-2; no definite D call. Germline V gives CDR1 SGHRS, CDR2 YFSETQ. With 5 bases removed from V and 1 base from J, the gap between germline ends came to 9 bases. The CDR3 sequence is 13 residues long. The CDR3 protein is CASRTDDNYGYTF. CDR3 in DNA: TGCGCCAGCAGAACGGACGATAACTATGGCTACACCTTC.

The chain is built from TRBV5-8 and TRBJ1-1; unclear D gene. V lost 2 bases and J 4 bases, leaving 12 bases between the germline ends. The length of the CDR3 is 14 residues. Per germline, CDR1 SGHTS and CDR2 YDEGEE. The CDR3 here is CASSFSGSGTEAFF. The CDR3 nucleotides are TGTGCCAGCAGCTTTTCCGGGTCGGGCACTGAAGCTTTCTTT.

The chain carries TRBV9 and TRBJ2-5; 9 positions agree with TRBD2. CDR1 and CDR2 (germline): SGDLS, YYNGEE. The CDR3 covers 13 residues. With V trimmed by 1 base and J by 5 bases, 0 bases remained unmatched. The CDR3 protein is CASSVSGGETQYF. The CDR3, as DNA: TGTGCCAGCAGCGTAAGCGGGGGGGAGACCCAGTACTTC.

This chain connects TRBV29-1 to TRBJ2-1; a possible D gene is TRBD2 (6 bases). Germline loops: CDR1 SQVTM, CDR2 ANQGSEA. The CDR3 is 14 residues long. Trimming cost V 7 bases and J 1 base, with 14 bases left between them. The CDR3 bases are TGCAGCGCCGGAAGGAGGGTGTCCTACAATGAGCAGTTCTTC. Its translation: CSAGRRVSYNEQFF.

The rearrangement links TRBV29-1 to TRBJ1-2; no reliable D call. Germline CDR1 reads SQVTM; CDR2 reads ANQGSEA. V lost 0 bases and J 2 bases, leaving 1 base between the germline ends. The CDR3 is 11 residues long. As DNA, the CDR3 is TGCAGCGTTGAAGAGAACTATGGCTACACCTTC. Translating gives CSVEENYGYTF.

This chain joins TRBV4-3 and TRBJ2-3; 8 bases align to TRBD2. This CDR3 spans 19 amino acids. V dropped 0 bases and J dropped 4; count of bases not matched to a gene: 15. Per the germline V gene, CDR1 is LGHNA and CDR2 is YSLEER. The CDR3 nucleotides are TGCGCCAGCAGCCAAGATATCGGGGGGGCCACGATCGACCCAGATACGCAGTATTTT. Translation: CASSQDIGGATIDPDTQYF.

The chain recombines TRBV28 with TRBJ1-5, with D tentatively TRBD1 (6 bases). Germline V gene data show CDR1 as MDHEN and CDR2 as SYDVKM. The length of the CDR3 is 15 residues. Trimming shortened V by 2 bases and J by 5 bases, and 13 bases separated the two germline ends. CDR3 protein: CASSLRGGAHQPQHF. The CDR3 DNA reads as TGTGCCAGCAGTTTAAGGGGGGGCGCGCATCAGCCCCAGCATTTT. The complete variable domain, with remaining parts taken from reference TRBV28 and TRBJ1-5, reads DVKVTQSSRYLVKRTGEKVFLECVQDMDHENMFWYRQDPGLGLRLIYFSYDVKMKEKGDIPEGYSVSREKKERFSLILESASTNQTSMYLCASSLRGGAHQPQHFGDGTRLSIL.

The CDR3 loop reads CASSQNPGAGGSGEQYF. The CDR3 nucleotides read TGCGCCAGCAGCCAAAATCCCGGAGCGGGAGGTTCGGGAGAGCAGTACTTC. The V and J genes are TRBV4-3 and TRBJ2-7, with 9 bases lining up with TRBD2. The CDR3 length is 17 residues. The V gene end was trimmed by 2 bases and the J gene end by 7 bases; junction bases not matched to a gene: 15. Germline CDR1 reads LGHNA; CDR2 reads YSLEER.

This chain links TRBV10-2 with TRBJ1-4, with 7 bases aligning to TRBD1. The germline gives CDR1 WSHSY, CDR2 SAAADI. The CDR3 has 13 amino acids. V lost 8 bases, J lost 5 bases, and 5 bases stayed unmatched. CDR3 DNA: TGCGCCAGCCATACAGGGGAGAATGAAAAACTGTTTTTT. This translates into CASHTGENEKLFF.

This sequence joins TRBV7-2 and TRBJ2-7; TRBD2 is a possible D gene (5 bases). In germline, CDR1 is SGHTA, CDR2 FQGNSA. This CDR3 is built from 14 residues. V lost 0 bases and J 2 bases, leaving 8 bases between the germline ends. The CDR3 nucleotides are TGTGCCAGCAGCTTAGCTGAGGGCGCCTACGAGCAGTACTTC. Protein: CASSLAEGAYEQYF.

The chain carries TRBV11-2 and TRBJ2-1; 13 positions agree with TRBD2. CDR3 length: 14 residues. The junction had 7 bases not matched to a gene; V was cut back by 8 bases and J by 9 bases. Germline CDR1 SGHAT, CDR2 FQNNGV. CDR3 sequence: CASRGTSGKGEQFF. In nucleotides, the CDR3 is TGTGCCAGCCGTGGGACTAGCGGGAAAGGTGAGCAGTTCTTC.

J is TRBJ1-3 and V is TRBV7-2; 8 bases map to TRBD1. There are 14 residues in the CDR3. With V trimmed by 3 bases and J by 10 bases, 8 bases remained unmatched. From germline, CDR1 is SGHTA and CDR2 FQGNSA. The chain's CDR3 is CASSFDGDRRTIYF. DNA of the CDR3: TGTGCCAGCAGCTTTGATGGGGACAGGCGTACCATATATTTT.

This chain links TRBV28 with TRBJ1-4, with 9 bases lining up with TRBD1. Germline V gene lookup returns CDR1 MDHEN and CDR2 SYDVKM. V dropped 2 bases and J dropped 5; count of bases not matched to a gene: 6. The CDR3 spans 16 residues. The CDR3, as DNA: TGTGCCAGCAGTTTAGCGTCGACAGGGGGGAATGAAAAACTGTTTTTT. Residues: CASSLASTGGNEKLFF.

This sequence joins TRBV4-2 and TRBJ1-4, with 8 positions matching TRBD1. Germline V gene sequence: CDR1 LGHNA, CDR2 YNFKEQ. V shed 1 base, J shed 7 bases, and the junction held 8 bases outside the gene matches. The CDR3 totals 16 residues. CDR3 nucleotide sequence: TGTGCCAGCAGCCAAGGTGACAGGGGTAACGTTGAAAAACTGTTTTTT. Amino acid sequence: CASSQGDRGNVEKLFF.

This sequence joins TRBV5-4 and TRBJ2-7, with D possibly being TRBD1 (6 bases). CDR1 SGHNT and CDR2 YYREEE come from the germline V gene (reference sequence). The V end was cut by 0 bases, the J end by 4 bases, with 8 bases between. This CDR3 has 13 residues. The chain's CDR3 is CASSLGGQYEQYF. The CDR3 region has the DNA TGTGCCAGCAGCTTGGGGGGGCAATACGAGCAGTACTTC.